The clone carrying this TCR beta chain was counted at least ten times. What it binds is not known. This sample was taken from a study of human T cells and chemical hapten exposure. TCRdb itself ran the RACE reads through MiXCR, one entry per CDR3 protein. Counted here are a few hundred thousand distinct CDR3 sequences, around 5.5% occurring once; the ten biggest clones make up around 8.6%. Study results and caveats: Donors had alopecia, so their immune response may differ from healthy people's.

CDR1 is LGHDT, CDR2 YNNKEL, per germline (reference sequence). V lost 3 bases, J lost 2 bases, and 9 bases lay in between. This CDR3 contains 14 residues. Documented time point: pre-sensitization, week 0. The treatment was: therapeutic diphenylcyclopropenone sensitization with weekly scalp DPC. This clonotype was sampled from a woman aged 18-29 years with alopecia areata. Some clones in this sample may be carry-over from other donors' samples. The sequenced sample was whole blood, obtained in connection with sensitization to the hapten diphenylcyclopropenone (DPC). The chain combines TRBV3-1 with TRBJ2-3; D is ambiguous. The CDR3, as DNA: TGTGCCAGCAGCCAGACACAATACACAGATACGCAGTATTTT. This sequence encodes CASSQTQYTDTQYF.